This T cell receptor beta chain emerged from a study of vaccination effects on CD4 cells after COVID-19. This clone was seen only once. What it binds is not known. The sample carries other DNA sequences with the same CDR3. Clones were read by immunoSEQ multiplex PCR, and TCRdb kept only the in-frame ones, dropping some. The table records about 41,000 clones, approximately 80% of them present only once. Before any sequencing was done, the ViraFEST assay used viral peptide pools to expand antigen-specific CD4+ T cells. The culture ran for nine to ten days, and then CD4+ T cells were isolated. Vaccinated participants had no history of SARS-CoV-2 infection and tested negative for nucleocapsid antibodies. PBMC were cultured at around 1.9 million per well with 9 to 10 IU/ml IL-2 and around 9 ug/ml peptides. Cultures had half their medium replaced with IL-2 medium on days 3 and 7. General study findings and limits: Among infection- and vaccine-induced clones, marked clonal contraction occurred late after vaccination.

The receptor was isolated from a human donor who received a COVID-19 vaccine. Material: CD4+ T cells from PBMCs cultured with HCoV-NL63 spike peptides, obtained before COVID-19 vaccination.

CDR3 sequence: CASSPRGPSSYEQYV. Here the CDR3 DNA reads TGTGCCAGCTCACCTAGGGGCCCGAGCTCCTACGAGCAGTACGTC. The V and J genes are TRBV18 and TRBJ2-7, with D perhaps matching TRBD1 (5 bases). V shed 3 bases and J shed 0 bases, with 12 bases lying between them. The CDR3 length is 15 residues. The germline V gene encodes CDR1 KGHSH and CDR2 LQKENI.